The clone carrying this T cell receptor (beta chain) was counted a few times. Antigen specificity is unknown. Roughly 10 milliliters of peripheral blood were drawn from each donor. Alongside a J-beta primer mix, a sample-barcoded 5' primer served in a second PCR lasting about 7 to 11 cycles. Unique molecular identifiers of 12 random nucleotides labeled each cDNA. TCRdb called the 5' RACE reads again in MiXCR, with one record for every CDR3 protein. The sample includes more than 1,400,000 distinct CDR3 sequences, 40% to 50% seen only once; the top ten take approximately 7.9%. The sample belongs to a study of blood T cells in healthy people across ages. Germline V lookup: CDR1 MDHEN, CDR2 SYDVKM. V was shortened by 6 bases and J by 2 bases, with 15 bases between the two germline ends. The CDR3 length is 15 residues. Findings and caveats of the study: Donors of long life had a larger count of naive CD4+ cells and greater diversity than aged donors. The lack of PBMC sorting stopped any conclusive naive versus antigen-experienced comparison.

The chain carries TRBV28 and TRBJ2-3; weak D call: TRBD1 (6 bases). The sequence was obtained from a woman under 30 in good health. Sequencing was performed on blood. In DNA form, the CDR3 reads TGTGCCAGCAGCCTAGGGGACATAGTCACAGATACGCAGTATTTT. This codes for CASSLGDIVTDTQYF.